These T cell receptor beta chains were read from a single sample in a study of Graves' ophthalmopathy and Graves' hyperthyroidism. MiXCR was run by TCRdb on the multiplex PCR reads, yielding one entry per CDR3 protein. The table lists roughly 410,000 distinct CDR3 sequences, 15% of them singletons. The sequenced sample was peripheral blood. The origin of the receptors is a woman aged 18 to 35 with stable Graves' hyperthyroidism. Both conserved end residues are part of each CDR3. Fields, in order: V gene, clone size, D gene, J gene, CDR3 DNA, CDR3 protein. A D gene is named only where the DNA matches it firmly. Where a row states a size, it is once, few, many or the class of an expanded clone; other rows omit it.

V gene: TRBV6-1
clone size: .
D gene: .
J gene: TRBJ1-5
CDR3 DNA: TGTGCCAGCAGCCGATCTCGAAACAGGGTTGGCCAGCCCCAGCATTTT
CDR3 protein: CASSRSRNRVGQPQHF

V gene: TRBV7-2
clone size: many
D gene: .
J gene: TRBJ2-2
CDR3 DNA: TGTGCCAGCAGCTTAGGGGTTGCCGGGGAGCTGTTTTTT
CDR3 protein: CASSLGVAGELFF

V gene: TRBV10-3
clone size: few
D gene: .
J gene: TRBJ1-1
CDR3 DNA: TGTGCCATCAGTCCCCAGGGGTTAAGCACTGAAGCTTTCTTT
CDR3 protein: CAISPQGLSTEAFF

V gene: TRBV12-3/TRBV12-4
clone size: many
D gene: TRBD2
J gene: TRBJ2-7
CDR3 DNA: TGTGCCAGCAGCGATAGGGCTAAGACTAGCGGGCCTCCCTCCTACGAGCAGTACTTC
CDR3 protein: CASSDRAKTSGPPSYEQYF

V gene: TRBV2
clone size: many
D gene: .
J gene: TRBJ1-1
CDR3 DNA: TGTGCCAGCAGTGAAACAGGGTTCGGCACTGAAGCTTTCTTT
CDR3 protein: CASSETGFGTEAFF

V gene: TRBV12-3/TRBV12-4
clone size: many
D gene: .
J gene: TRBJ2-2
CDR3 DNA: TGTGCCAGCAGTTTAGGGGGGTTGGGCGGGGAGCTGTTTTTT
CDR3 protein: CASSLGGLGGELFF

V gene: TRBV6-2/TRBV6-3
clone size: many
D gene: .
J gene: TRBJ1-5
CDR3 DNA: TGTGCCAGCTCATCTAACAGGGATTTCGGCAATCAGCCCCAGCATTTT
CDR3 protein: CASSSNRDFGNQPQHF

V gene: TRBV27
clone size: many
D gene: TRBD1
J gene: TRBJ1-2
CDR3 DNA: TGTGCCAGCAGTCCGAAAAGACCAGACAGGGGGTTTGATGGCTACACCTTC
CDR3 protein: CASSPKRPDRGFDGYTF

V gene: TRBV6-1
clone size: many
D gene: TRBD1
J gene: TRBJ1-6
CDR3 DNA: TGTGCCAGCAGTGAAGGACAGGGCCTATCACCCCTCCACTTT
CDR3 protein: CASSEGQGLSPLHF

V gene: TRBV29-1
clone size: many
D gene: .
J gene: TRBJ1-2
CDR3 DNA: TGCAGCGCTGACCATCCCGGTAACGGCTACACCTTC
CDR3 protein: CSADHPGNGYTF

V gene: TRBV10-1
clone size: many
D gene: .
J gene: TRBJ1-6
CDR3 DNA: TGCGCCAGCAGTGAGTCGGGGGCATCACCCCTCCACTTT
CDR3 protein: CASSESGASPLHF

V gene: TRBV18
clone size: .
D gene: .
J gene: TRBJ1-2
CDR3 DNA: TGTGCCAGCTCACCAGACAAAAACTATGGCTACACCTTC
CDR3 protein: CASSPDKNYGYTF

V gene: TRBV20-1
clone size: few
D gene: TRBD2
J gene: TRBJ2-3
CDR3 DNA: TGCAGTGCTAGTCTGGGACTAGCCGTAGATACGCAGTATTTT
CDR3 protein: CSASLGLAVDTQYF

V gene: TRBV12-5
clone size: few
D gene: .
J gene: TRBJ2-5
CDR3 DNA: TGTGCTAGTGGTTTGAAGGGGAACCAAGAGACCCAGCACTTC
CDR3 protein: CASGLKGNQETQHF

V gene: TRBV5-5
clone size: .
D gene: .
J gene: TRBJ2-7
CDR3 DNA: TGTGCCAGCAGCTTGAGGCTCAGAAGCTCCTACGAGCAGTACTTC
CDR3 protein: CASSLRLRSSYEQYF

V gene: TRBV11-1
clone size: once
D gene: TRBD1
J gene: TRBJ2-7
CDR3 DNA: TGTGCCAGCAGCTTAACAAGTCCCGGGACAGGTCGGGGCGAGCAGTACTTC
CDR3 protein: CASSLTSPGTGRGEQYF

V gene: TRBV19
clone size: many
D gene: TRBD2
J gene: TRBJ2-3
CDR3 DNA: TGTGCCAGTAGTACCGGACTAGCGGGGGGCAGAGATACGCAGTATTTT
CDR3 protein: CASSTGLAGGRDTQYF